The rows below give T cell receptor beta chains drawn from one sample of a study of T cell responses to AZD1222 COVID-19 vaccine. Using immunoSEQ multiplex PCR, the repertoire was profiled, and TCRdb retains in-frame clones only, with some absent. The sample has 95,000 to 100,000 clones; roughly 86% are singletons. Here the sequenced sample was peripheral blood, taken on day 0 of AZD1222 vaccination. The receptor source for this set is an adult in good health. The CDR3 runs from the conserved cysteine through the conserved F or W.

v_gene	CDR3aa
TRBV10-3	CAISESGEKLFF
TRBV19	CASSILAGLRTNTGELFF
TRBV29-1	CSVEALAGGDTQYF
TRBV2	CASSPGQGANYGYTF
TRBV5-4	CASSFKGADTGELFF
TRBV28	CASTPGTYTEAFF
TRBV7-2	CASSLVGGSPEAFF
TRBV7-2	CASSPGLATDTQYF
TRBV28	CASSFSATNEKLFF
TRBV6-1	CASSERVGIEQYF
TRBV27	CASSFKGGRGRTDTQYF
TRBV4-3	CASSQDLTGRSQHF
TRBV11-2	CASSRSSGNNEQFF
TRBV11-2	CASRKDRVTDTQYF
TRBV9	CASTRTQGVVGTEAFF
TRBV5-4	CASSSQTSGIYEQYF
TRBV3-1/TRBV3-2	CASSQADRGLTEAFF
TRBV7-2	CASSLGAALTLDTQYF
TRBV27	CASSLRLQGIRGFNEKLFF
TRBV1	CTSSQERDRINYGYTF
TRBV28	CASRSGGDNEQYF
TRBV7-3	CASSLGGGEKLFF
TRBV19	CASHQGSGNTIYF
TRBV28	CASRPGNTGELFF
TRBV7-8	CASSLRTYNEQFF
TRBV7-9	CASSLGVASTGELFF
TRBV2	CASTRQGATREQYF